The TCR beta chain under discussion was sequenced for a study of blood T cell repertoires in COVID-19. The wider study: The United States, Italy and Spain were the sources of the acute and convalescent COVID-19 samples. PBMCs, B-cell-depleted T cells, or T cells were the source of the cDNA or gDNA that made up the material.

CDR1 is MNHNY, CDR2 SVGAGI, per germline (reference sequence). J lost 1 base, V lost 6 bases, and 24 bases had no gene match. This CDR3 has 21 amino acids. Per the study methods: How many nucleated cells were present was estimated from reference gene primer amplification. Clones were sequenced by immunoSEQ multiplex PCR, and TCRdb holds only the in-frame ones, with some missing. V and J calls and clone size are copied from that table; D and trimming were computed from the DNA. The sample holds under 100,000 clones, around four fifths seen once. This clone was observed a few times. The receptor was derived from a man at least 80 years old with active or convalescent COVID-19. Material for sequencing was peripheral blood. The chain links TRBV6-6 to TRBJ1-5; 7 bases are a match to TRBD1. The CDR3 DNA reads TGTGCCAGCAGCCTACGGGCCATTTCGGGCAGGGGGTCAGGGAGCAATCAGCCCCAGCATTTT. Translation: CASSLRAISGRGSGSNQPQHF.